This TCR beta chain was obtained from a study of cytomegalovirus exposure and HLA in healthy donors. Background on the study: An early release of data contained about 85 million unique TCRs, which came from HLA-typed donors.

In its sample, this clone was seen once. What it binds is not known. Overall study findings and caveats: A later analysis linked a missense DCLRE1C variant to TCR beta V- and J-gene trimming.

The V gene end was trimmed by 6 bases and the J gene end by 5 bases; junction bases not matched to a gene: 9. The CDR3 has 15 amino acids. The germline V gene encodes CDR1 SGHDT and CDR2 YYEEEE. The study ran its PCR with 60 Vbeta and 13 Jbeta primers. Some clones are missing from TCRdb's copy, which holds only in-frame ones; the method was immunoSEQ multiplex PCR. The data hold about 160,000 clones, with around 70% observed a single time. This chain links TRBV5-6 with TRBJ2-3, with TRBD1 matching 10 bases. The TCR comes from a man between 18 and 29 years old in good health and CMV-seropositive. The sample consisted of PBMCs. The CDR3 loop is CASTPDRGLEDTQYF. The CDR3 coding sequence is TGTGCCAGCACCCCTGACAGGGGGCTGGAAGATACGCAGTATTTT.